This section outlines one TCR beta chain sequence together with its context. TCRdb keeps only in-frame clones here, not all; method: immunoSEQ multiplex PCR. The table has approximately 50,000 clones, roughly 80% seen once; the top ten hold around 0.67%. The data belong to a study of memory CD4+ T cells and cytomegalovirus serostatus. Single viable CD3+CD4+CD8-CD45RO+ cells were sorted as the memory CD4+ T cells. Germline lookup yields CDR1 SQVTM and CDR2 ANQGSEA. The CDR3 totals 15 residues. V was trimmed by 1 base and J by 5 bases, leaving 17 bases between them. The sample consisted of memory CD4+ T cells from blood. The genes are TRBV29-1 and TRBJ1-1; D is possibly TRBD1 (6 bases). This receptor was taken from an adult in good health and CMV-seronegative. CDR3 DNA sequence: TGCAGCGTTGAAGGTTGGGGCAGGAGGGGGACTGAAGCTTTCTTT. Encoded protein: CSVEGWGRRGTEAFF. The variable domain in full, with the rest retrieved from reference TRBV29-1 and TRBJ1-1, is SAVISQKPSRDICQRGTSLTIQCQVDSQVTMMFWYRQQPGQSLTLIATANQGSEATYESGFVIDKFPISRPNLTFSTLTVSNMSPEDSSIYLCSVEGWGRRGTEAFFGQGTRLTVV.